This paragraph reports one T cell receptor (beta chain). Its specificity is unknown. Transcripts of RNA were the source for amplifying TCR beta CDR3 regions. RT-PCR was first run with HTBI primers, then multiplex PCR in a second round. One entry per CDR3 protein, called by TCRdb with MiXCR from the multiplex PCR reads. The table shows 580,000 or so distinct CDR3 sequences, with 35% to 45% occurring only once. This entry belongs to a study of Graves' ophthalmopathy and Graves' hyperthyroidism. Findings of the study overall: In predicting ophthalmopathy progression, the model reached 65% to 71% sensitivity and around 72% specificity.

Trimming shortened V by 2 bases and J by 4 bases, and 15 bases separated the two germline ends. The CDR3 totals 16 residues. The V gene's germline CDR1 is MNHEY and CDR2 SVGEGT. J is TRBJ2-1 and V is TRBV6-2 or TRBV6-3; D tentatively fits TRBD1 or TRBD2 (6 bases each). This clonotype was obtained from an adult man with Graves' hyperthyroidism. What was sequenced was peripheral blood or thyroid tissue (not recorded which). The CDR3 sequence: CASSYGLGGGYNEQFF. The CDR3 DNA sequence: TGTGCCAGCAGTTACGGTTTAGGAGGGGGATACAATGAGCAGTTCTTC.